These T cell receptor beta chains were read from a single sample in a study of CD39 and CD103 CD8 tumor-infiltrating T cells. The protocol was immunoSEQ multiplex PCR, while the TCRdb copy is restricted to in-frame clones and leaves out a portion. This sample has about 15,000 clones, with over 80% found just once. Sequencing was carried out using CD8+ T cells sorted from blood. Receptors originate from a human donor with head and neck squamous cell carcinoma. CDR3s include the opening cysteine and the closing phenylalanine or tryptophan. D genes are given only for firm matches. Some rows have no size entry. The others give once, few or many, or a class for an expanded clone.

clone_size	v_call	d_call	j_call	cdr3_aa	cdr3_nt
few	TRBV5-1	-	TRBJ2-7	CASSLEGIGNSYEQYF	TGCGCCAGCAGCTTGGAAGGCATAGGGAATTCCTACGAGCAGTACTTC
-	TRBV7-9	-	TRBJ1-4	CASRSRHSLNEKLFF	TGTGCCAGCAGATCGAGGCATAGCCTTAATGAAAAACTGTTTTTT
-	TRBV6-5	TRBD1	TRBJ2-7	CASTKAGTGSYEQYF	TGTGCCAGCACAAAAGCCGGGACAGGGTCCTACGAGCAGTACTTC
-	TRBV11-2	TRBD1	TRBJ2-2	CASSSLDREQLVTGELFF	TGTGCCAGCAGCTCCCTGGACAGGGAACAATTGGTCACCGGGGAGCTGTTTTTT
-	TRBV29-1	-	TRBJ1-1	CSARGPGTEAFF	TGCAGCGCTCGCGGTCCGGGTACTGAAGCTTTCTTT
-	TRBV5-1	-	TRBJ2-7	CASSLEPFSYEQYF	TGCGCCAGCAGCTTGGAGCCCTTCTCCTACGAGCAGTACTTC
-	TRBV4-2	TRBD2	TRBJ2-3	CASSQGLAPDTQYF	TGTGCCAGCAGCCAAGGACTAGCCCCAGATACGCAGTATTTT
-	TRBV2	-	TRBJ1-2	CASSGGAQGNYGYTF	TGTGCCAGCAGTGGAGGGGCACAGGGTAACTATGGCTACACCTTC
once	TRBV5-1	-	TRBJ1-1	CASSLVGGHTEAFF	TGCGCCAGCAGCTTGGTGGGGGGCCACACTGAAGCTTTCTTT
-	TRBV5-1	-	TRBJ2-7	CASSLLGGSYEQYF	TGCGCCAGCAGCTTGCTGGGGGGTAGCTACGAGCAGTACTTC
-	TRBV28	TRBD2	TRBJ2-2	CASSFTSGVNTGELFF	TGTGCCAGCAGTTTCACTAGCGGGGTGAACACCGGGGAGCTGTTTTTT
-	TRBV9	-	TRBJ2-1	CASSVESNEQFF	TGTGCCAGCAGCGTAGAAAGCAATGAGCAGTTCTTC
-	TRBV11-2	-	TRBJ1-4	CASSSDTYEKLFF	TGTGCCAGCAGCTCGGACACCTATGAAAAACTGTTTTTT
-	TRBV15	-	TRBJ1-6	CATSRELAKLDFSPLHF	TGTGCCACCAGCAGAGAATTGGCTAAGTTAGATTTTTCACCCCTCCACTTT
-	TRBV29-1	-	TRBJ1-2	CAGRQAGYTF	TGCGCGGGGCGACAGGCTGGCTACACCTTC
-	TRBV10-1	-	TRBJ2-3	CASSESVGGPDTQYF	TGCGCCAGCAGTGAGTCGGTGGGGGGCCCAGATACGCAGTATTTT
-	TRBV11-2	-	TRBJ2-3	CASSLVWGAGDTQYF	TGTGCCAGCAGCTTAGTTTGGGGGGCGGGTGATACGCAGTATTTT
-	TRBV5-6	-	TRBJ2-7	CASSPRDTRPYEQYF	TGTGCCAGCAGTCCTAGGGACACAAGGCCCTACGAGCAGTACTTC
-	TRBV27	-	TRBJ1-6	CASSLALGSPLHF	TGTGCCAGCAGTTTAGCCCTGGGTTCACCCCTCCACTTT
once	TRBV4-1	-	TRBJ2-5	CASSQDHTGQQETQYF	TGCGCCAGCAGCCAAGATCATACTGGACAGCAAGAGACCCAGTACTTC
-	TRBV28	TRBD2	TRBJ2-1	CASTPPARTSGGAGGEQFF	TGTGCCAGCACCCCACCCGCGAGAACTAGCGGGGGGGCGGGGGGTGAGCAGTTCTTC
-	TRBV19	-	TRBJ2-3	CASSARTESTDTQYF	TGTGCCAGTAGTGCCCGGACAGAAAGCACAGATACGCAGTATTTT
-	TRBV29-1	TRBD1	TRBJ2-5	CSVHLPTGEETQYF	TGCAGCGTTCACCTACCCACAGGGGAAGAGACCCAGTACTTC
-	TRBV21-1	-	TRBJ2-3	CASWTPTSTDTQYF	TGTGCCAGCTGGACGCCGACAAGCACAGATACGCAGTATTTT
-	TRBV6-4	TRBD2	TRBJ2-5	CASSESAGGKETQYF	TGTGCCAGCAGTGAATCGGCGGGGGGGAAAGAGACCCAGTACTTC
-	TRBV7-6	-	TRBJ1-1	CASSLQGSTEAFF	TGTGCCAGCAGTCTACAGGGTTCCACTGAAGCTTTCTTT
few	TRBV2	-	TRBJ2-2	CASSEKDVTNTGELFF	TGTGCCAGCAGTGAAAAGGATGTTACGAACACCGGGGAGCTGTTTTTT
-	TRBV9	-	TRBJ2-7	CASSAGADEQYF	TGTGCCAGCAGCGCCGGAGCCGACGAGCAGTACTTC
-	TRBV9	TRBD1	TRBJ2-3	CASSVQGAGDTQYF	TGTGCCAGCAGCGTACAGGGGGCGGGAGATACGCAGTATTTT
-	TRBV11-2	-	TRBJ2-2	CASSIEGSQLWVPGELFF	TGTGCCAGCAGTATCGAAGGGTCCCAATTATGGGTCCCCGGGGAGCTGTTTTTT
once	TRBV7-9	-	TRBJ1-1	CASSLSIGTLNTEAFF	TGTGCCAGCAGCTTAAGTATCGGGACATTGAACACTGAAGCTTTCTTT
-	TRBV19	TRBD1	TRBJ1-1	CASRPLPGQGVTEAFF	TGTGCCAGTAGACCGCTACCGGGACAGGGGGTAACTGAAGCTTTCTTT
-	TRBV6-1	-	TRBJ1-2	CASTWSFTGYTF	TGTGCCAGCACGTGGAGTTTCACTGGCTACACCTTC
-	TRBV5-1	-	TRBJ2-5	CASSTEQETQYF	TGCGCCAGCAGCACCGAACAAGAGACCCAGTACTTC
-	TRBV5-1	TRBD1	TRBJ2-2	CASSYMPGGTGELFF	TGCGCCAGCTCCTACATGCCAGGGGGCACCGGGGAGCTGTTTTTT
-	TRBV27	TRBD2	TRBJ2-3	CASRPRLAGGRDTQYF	TGTGCCAGCAGGCCCCGACTAGCGGGGGGGCGTGATACGCAGTATTTT
-	TRBV2	-	TRBJ2-1	CASRQRLDEQFF	TGTGCCAGCAGGCAAAGGTTGGATGAGCAGTTCTTC
-	TRBV7-9	-	TRBJ2-3	CASSAYSTDTQYF	TGTGCCAGCAGCGCCTATAGTACCGATACGCAGTATTTT
-	TRBV9	-	TRBJ1-1	CASSAEGVPGVNTEAFF	TGTGCCAGCAGCGCCGAGGGGGTTCCGGGTGTAAACACTGAAGCTTTCTTT
few	TRBV2	TRBD1	TRBJ1-5	CASSDDRGWEQPQHF	TGTGCCAGCAGTGATGACAGGGGATGGGAGCAGCCCCAGCATTTT
-	TRBV28	-	TRBJ2-1	CASSSPKGAKNEQFF	TGTGCCAGCAGTTCCCCCAAAGGGGCTAAGAATGAGCAGTTCTTC
-	TRBV5-1	-	TRBJ2-7	CASSLGGASEQYF	TGCGCCAGCAGCTTGGGAGGCGCCTCAGAGCAGTACTTC
-	TRBV9	-	TRBJ2-7	CASSVGAGSYEQYF	TGTGCCAGCAGCGTAGGAGCAGGGTCCTACGAGCAGTACTTC
-	TRBV2	-	TRBJ1-1	CASSEGLVRRGNTEAFF	TGTGCCAGCAGTGAAGGACTGGTAAGGAGGGGGAACACTGAAGCTTTCTTT
-	TRBV19	TRBD1	TRBJ1-5	CASKGFGTAYSNQPQHF	TGTGCCAGTAAGGGTTTCGGGACAGCATATAGCAATCAGCCCCAGCATTTT
-	TRBV28	TRBD1	TRBJ2-2	CASRRFSRDRAFTGELFF	TGTGCCAGCAGACGATTCAGCCGGGACAGGGCATTCACCGGGGAGCTGTTTTTT
-	TRBV11-2	-	TRBJ2-1	CASSASSGHEQFF	TGTGCCAGCAGCGCTAGCAGCGGCCATGAGCAGTTCTTC
once	TRBV9	-	TRBJ1-2	CASSARTGTTNYGYTF	TGTGCCAGCAGCGCAAGAACCGGGACAACTAACTATGGCTACACCTTC
-	TRBV2	-	TRBJ1-2	CAIQDPIYGYTF	TGTGCCATCCAAGACCCAATATATGGCTACACCTTC
-	TRBV11-2	-	TRBJ1-6	CASSLGGWGPLHF	TGTGCCAGCAGCTTAGGGGGGTGGGGACCCCTCCACTTT
once	TRBV18	TRBD1	TRBJ2-2	CASSPDRGYDQNTGELFF	TGTGCCAGCTCACCGGACAGGGGTTACGATCAGAACACCGGGGAGTTGTTTTTT
-	TRBV28	TRBD1	TRBJ1-2	CASSFNPTGAYGYTF	TGTGCCAGCAGTTTCAATCCCACAGGGGCCTATGGCTACACCTTC
-	TRBV7-9	-	TRBJ2-7	CASSLQVTYEQYF	TGTGCCAGCAGCTTACAGGTTACCTACGAGCAGTACTTC
medium-sized	TRBV7-5	-	TRBJ2-7	CARRTTAGSHEQYF	TGTGCCAGACGGACCACGGCAGGGTCCCACGAGCAGTACTTC
-	TRBV18	-	TRBJ2-1	CASSPTGFGSYNEQFF	TGTGCCAGCTCTCCAACAGGGTTTGGGTCCTACAATGAGCAGTTCTTC